Presented here are 9 T cell receptor beta chains from one specimen sequenced in a study of cytomegalovirus exposure and HLA in healthy donors. With 60 Vbeta and 13 Jbeta primers, the PCR was carried out. Assay: immunoSEQ multiplex PCR; the TCRdb copy retains only in-frame clones and omits some. The table shows 45,000 to 75,000 clones, with 70% to 80% occurring only once. The specimen sequenced was PBMCs. Receptor source: a woman aged 55-70 years in good health and CMV-seropositive.

The rearrangement uses TRBV30 and TRBJ2-2, with 9 bases matching TRBD2. With V trimmed by 3 bases and J by 0 bases, 11 bases remained unmatched. CDR3 length equals 18 residues. The germline V gene has CDR1 GTSNPN and CDR2 SVGIG (reference sequence). The CDR3 DNA reads TGTGCCTGGAGACTAGCGGGTGCTCACAAGTCGAACACCGGGGAGCTGTTTTTT. It codes for CAWRLAGAHKSNTGELFF.

This clone turned up a few times. The chain is built from TRBV7-9 and TRBJ1-4; D not certain. Trimming took off 0 bases at V and 4 bases at J, with 6 bases between the two ends. Germline V gene data show CDR1 as SEHNR and CDR2 as FQNEAQ (reference sequence). The CDR3 is 14 residues long. The CDR3 protein is CASSLADFNEKLFF. The CDR3 DNA reads as TGTGCCAGCAGCTTAGCGGACTTTAATGAAAAACTGTTTTTT.

This chain uses TRBV2 with TRBJ2-3; 11 bases are shared with TRBD1. J was trimmed by 3 bases and V by 8 bases; bases with no gene match: 7. Germline values: CDR1 SNHLY, CDR2 FYNNEI. The CDR3 loop spans 15 amino acids. CDR3 nucleotide sequence: TGTGCCAGCGCCGGGACAGGGGGTCGGACAGATACGCAGTATTTT. This codes for CASAGTGGRTDTQYF.

DNA for the CDR3: TGTGCCAGCAGTCCGGACAGAAGCACAGATACGCAGTATTTT. Protein: CASSPDRSTDTQYF. V is TRBV27 and J is TRBJ2-3, with a weak D call TRBD1 (6 bases). Per the germline V gene, CDR1 is MNHEY and CDR2 is SMNVEV (reference sequence). V was shortened by 5 bases and J by 0 bases, with 9 bases between the two germline ends. The CDR3 contains 14 residues.

This clone has a single count. As DNA, the CDR3 is TGTGCCAGCAGTACCCGGGACAGGGGGGTCTATGGCTACACCTTC. This sequence encodes CASSTRDRGVYGYTF. The chain uses TRBV6-6 and TRBJ1-2; 11 bases are shared with TRBD1. The CDR3 sequence is 15 residues long. Losses at the gene ends were 5 bases for V and 4 bases for J; bases not matched to a gene: 6. CDR1 and CDR2 from the germline V gene are MNHNY and SVGAGI (reference sequence).

This rearrangement joins TRBV6-6 to TRBJ2-5; 13 bases match TRBD2. CDR1 MNHNY and CDR2 SVGAGI come from the germline V gene (reference sequence). The CDR3 sequence is 14 residues long. Trimming took 5 bases from V and 5 from J; bases not matched to a gene: 2. The CDR3 is CASSKTSGGETQYF. The DNA for the CDR3 is TGTGCCAGCAGTAAGACTAGCGGGGGGGAGACCCAGTACTTC.

The V call is TRBV6-5, the J call TRBJ2-5, with D tentatively TRBD2 (6 bases). The germline V gene encodes CDR1 MNHEY and CDR2 SVGAGI. Trimming took 0 bases from V and 5 from J, leaving 13 bases between them. The CDR3 is 15 amino acids. The CDR3 sequence: CASSYSRAEGETQYF. CDR3 in DNA: TGTGCCAGCAGTTACTCGCGAGCGGAGGGGGAGACCCAGTACTTC.

The chain is built from TRBV7-8 and TRBJ1-1; D is ambiguous. Germline CDR1 is SGHVS and CDR2 is FQNEAQ. The V gene lost 2 bases and the J gene lost 3 bases, with 7 bases spanning the gap. This CDR3 comprises 13 residues. CDR3 sequence reads: CASSLLADTEAFF. CDR3 bases: TGTGCCAGCAGCTTATTAGCGGACACTGAAGCTTTCTTT.

J is TRBJ2-1 and V is TRBV29-1; no definite D call. Germline CDR1 reads SQVTM; CDR2 reads ANQGSEA. Trimming removed 6 bases from V and 3 bases from J, with 6 bases in between. This CDR3 has 11 residues. The CDR3 reads CSVVGYNEQFF. The DNA of the CDR3 is TGCAGCGTAGTCGGCTACAATGAGCAGTTCTTC.